A selection of T cell receptor beta chains follows, all from one sample in a study of blood T cells in healthy people across ages. TCRdb passed the 5' RACE reads through MiXCR, listing each CDR3 protein once. The repertoire consists of 700,000 to 850,000 distinct CDR3 sequences, with about 53% occurring once and the leading ten covering approximately 41%. Sequencing input: blood. These receptors all come from a man older than 75 in good health. The CDR3 runs from the conserved cysteine through the conserved F or W. A D gene is named only where the DNA matches it firmly. Rows give clone size only sometimes, using once, few, many, or a class for an expanded clone.

d_gene,v_gene,abundance,j_gene,CDR3aa,CDR3nt
TRBD2,TRBV11-3,NA,TRBJ2-3,CASTLGRDPDTQYF,TGTGCCAGCACCCTGGGGAGGGACCCAGATACGCAGTATTTT
TRBD2,TRBV19,NA,TRBJ2-3,CASSSAGTSRGYAYF,TGTGCCAGTAGTTCAGCCGGGACTAGCAGGGGATACGCGTATTTT
NA,TRBV9,NA,TRBJ2-7,CAGSVSPTSVYEQYF,TGTGCCGGCAGCGTTAGTCCTACTTCGGTCTACGAGCAGTACTTC
NA,TRBV20-1,NA,TRBJ2-7,CSARRDRTTYEQYF,TGCAGTGCTAGACGAGACAGGACCACCTACGAGCAGTACTTC
TRBD2,TRBV6-6,NA,TRBJ2-1,CASSLRGSQVEQFF,TGTGCCAGCAGTCTCCGCGGGAGTCAGGTTGAGCAGTTCTTC
NA,TRBV3-1,NA,TRBJ2-1,CASSQALQQFF,TGTGCCAGCAGCCAAGCCCTCCAACAGTTCTTC
NA,TRBV5-1,few,TRBJ2-1,CATKVSNFEEQFF,TGCGCCACCAAGGTCTCCAATTTTGAGGAGCAGTTCTTC
NA,TRBV6-2/TRBV6-3,NA,TRBJ2-3,CASSYRGFPDTQYF,TGTGCCAGCAGTTACCGGGGGTTCCCAGATACGCAGTATTTT
TRBD2,TRBV27,NA,TRBJ2-3,CASSPGSGAGEMGRDAYF,TGTGCCAGCAGTCCCGGTTCCGGGGCGGGAGAGATGGGGAGAGACGCGTATTTT
NA,TRBV3-1,NA,TRBJ1-4,CASSPDSATNEKLFF,TGTGCCAGCAGCCCCGACAGCGCAACTAATGAAAAACTGTTTTTT
NA,TRBV4-1,NA,TRBJ2-5,CASSQDGRIQETQYF,TGCGCCAGCAGCCAAGACGGGCGGATACAAGAGACCCAGTACTTC
TRBD2,TRBV20-1,NA,TRBJ2-7,CSARGTSGTYEQYF,TGCAGTGCTAGAGGGACTAGCGGGACCTACGAGCAGTACTTC
TRBD2,TRBV3-1,NA,TRBJ2-7,CASSQEIQTSGSYEQYF,TGTGCCAGCAGCCAAGAGATCCAGACTAGCGGGTCCTACGAGCAGTACTTC
NA,TRBV6-1,NA,TRBJ1-1,CASTLTGGIGRTEAFF,TGTGCCAGCACTCTGACAGGCGGGATTGGGAGGACTGAAGCTTTCTTT
TRBD1,TRBV29-1,NA,TRBJ2-2,CSVKGQGETGELFF,TGCAGCGTTAAAGGGCAGGGGGAAACCGGGGAGCTGTTTTTT
NA,TRBV12-3/TRBV12-4,NA,TRBJ2-5,CASLDGLGTQYF,TGTGCCAGCCTAGACGGACTGGGGACCCAGTACTTC
TRBD1,TRBV2,NA,TRBJ1-5,CASRIRDRVNQPQHF,TGTGCCAGCAGGATCCGGGACAGGGTCAATCAGCCCCAGCATTTT
NA,TRBV7-6,once,TRBJ2-7,CASSWDAKYEQYF,TGTGCCAGCAGCTGGGACGCGAAGTACGAGCAGTACTTC
TRBD2,TRBV29-1,once,TRBJ2-3,CSVAGGDDTQYF,TGCAGCGTAGCGGGGGGCGACGATACGCAGTATTTT
NA,TRBV24-1,few,TRBJ2-1,CATSVSHEQFF,TGTGCCACCAGTGTGAGCCATGAGCAGTTCTTC
TRBD2,TRBV24-1,NA,TRBJ2-5,CATSAGEGPLETQYF,TGTGCCACCAGTGCCGGGGAGGGTCCTCTGGAGACCCAGTACTTC
TRBD2,TRBV20-1,NA,TRBJ2-3,CSPLAGGPHFTDTQYF,TGCAGTCCTCTAGCGGGAGGGCCCCATTTCACAGATACGCAGTATTTT
TRBD2,TRBV3-1,NA,TRBJ2-2,CASSQVRMRTSGKRGELFF,TGTGCCAGCAGCCAAGTCAGGATGCGGACTAGCGGGAAGAGAGGGGAGCTGTTTTTT
NA,TRBV2,NA,TRBJ2-7,CASSEIGGTSYEQYF,TGTGCCAGCAGTGAAATTGGCGGGACGTCCTACGAGCAGTACTTC
NA,TRBV6-6,NA,TRBJ1-1,CASRAGLNTEAFF,TGTGCCAGCAGAGCGGGACTGAACACTGAAGCTTTCTTT
NA,TRBV3-1,few,TRBJ1-6,CASSQVQDNSPLHF,TGTGCCAGCAGCCAAGTTCAGGATAATTCACCCCTCCACTTT